These 18 T cell receptor beta chains originate from one sample sequenced in a study of blood T cell repertoires in COVID-19. The repertoire was sequenced with immunoSEQ multiplex PCR; TCRdb's copy has only in-frame clones and lacks some. Of around 170,000 clones in the sample, roughly four fifths were seen once. Sequencing was performed on peripheral blood. Receptor source: a woman aged 40 to 50 with acute or convalescent COVID-19.

The CDR3: CASSPLGAITDTQYF. The CDR3 region has the DNA TGTGCCAGCAGTCCGCTGGGGGCCATCACAGATACGCAGTATTTT. The rearrangement joins TRBV28 to TRBJ2-3; maybe TRBD1 (6 bases). Germline V gene data show CDR1 as MDHEN and CDR2 as SYDVKM. The CDR3 has 15 residues. Trimming cost V 5 bases and J 2 bases, with 14 bases left between them.

This clone was observed once. The V gene is TRBV19, the J gene TRBJ2-5, with 7 bases that match TRBD1. CDR3 length: 14 residues. The germline gives CDR1 LNHDA, CDR2 SQIVND (reference sequence). Losses at the gene ends were 4 bases for V and 4 bases for J; bases not matched to a gene: 6. Written as DNA, the CDR3 is TGTGCCAGTAGTAACAGACAGGGACCAGAGACCCAGTACTTC. It specifies CASSNRQGPETQYF.

The genes are TRBV7-9 and TRBJ2-7; perhaps TRBD1 as D (5 bases). Germline V CDR1 and CDR2: SEHNR, FQNEAQ (reference sequence). V was pared by 2 bases and J by 0 bases, with 11 bases between. The CDR3 has 15 residues. The CDR3 reads CASSLLGAPSYEQYF. CDR3 bases: TGTGCCAGCAGCTTATTAGGGGCTCCCTCCTACGAGCAGTACTTC.

This chain uses TRBV5-4 with TRBJ2-7; 9 nucleotides match TRBD2. This CDR3 is 15 amino acids long. With 4 bases clipped from V and 7 bases from J, the junction kept 12 bases outside the gene matches. Germline assignment: CDR1 SGHNT and CDR2 YYREEE (reference sequence). CDR3 sequence reads: CASSPRGGALVEQYF. DNA for the CDR3: TGTGCCAGCAGCCCTCGCGGGGGGGCGTTAGTGGAGCAGTACTTC. The full variable domain, with the rest looked up from reference TRBV5-4 and TRBJ2-7, is ETGVTQSPTHLIKTRGQQVTLRCSSQSGHNTVSWYQQALGQGPQFIFQYYREEENGRGNFPPRFSGLQFPNYSSELNVNALELDDSALYLCASSPRGGALVEQYFGPGTRLTVT.

The chain uses TRBV15 and TRBJ2-7; 9 bases match TRBD1. This CDR3 has 15 amino acids. Trimming took 1 base from V and 5 from J; bases not matched to a gene: 6. Germline loops: CDR1 LNHNV, CDR2 YYDKDF (reference sequence). The CDR3 DNA reads as TGTGCCACCAGCAGAGGGGGGACAGGGCAGAACGAGCAGTACTTC. Amino acid sequence: CATSRGGTGQNEQYF.

As regards this clone: Other DNA sequences in the sample encode the same CDR3. The V call is TRBV4-1, the J call TRBJ1-5; 9 nucleotides agree with TRBD1. Germline V gives CDR1 MGHRA, CDR2 YSYEKL. After removal of 1 base from V and 5 bases from J, the junction contained 3 bases not matched to a gene. CDR3 length: 15 amino acids. For the CDR3, the DNA is TGCGCCAGCAGCCAAGGGGGACAGGGTGATCAGCCCCAGCATTTT. The encoded protein is CASSQGGQGDQPQHF.

This sequence joins TRBV6-6 and TRBJ2-7, with 10 positions matching TRBD2. The V gene end was trimmed by 5 bases and the J gene end by 1 base; junction bases not matched to a gene: 5. The CDR3 covers 15 residues. Germline V gene data show CDR1 as MNHNY and CDR2 as SVGAGI (reference sequence). CDR3 in DNA: TGTGCCAGCAGTCGAGGGACTAGCGCTTCCTACGAGCAGTACTTC. This sequence encodes CASSRGTSASYEQYF.

V usage is TRBV10-1 and J usage is TRBJ2-2; TRBD2 matches at 9 bases. Looked up from germline, CDR1 is WNHNN and CDR2 is SYGVQD (reference sequence). V shed 5 bases, J shed 6 bases, and the junction held 4 bases outside the gene matches. The CDR3 runs 14 residues. The chain's CDR3 is CASSIAGVSGELFF. CDR3 in DNA: TGCGCCAGCAGTATAGCGGGAGTATCCGGGGAGCTGTTTTTT.

This clone was recorded a few times. The chain uses TRBV2 and TRBJ2-4; D is unresolved. V was shortened by 8 bases and J by 0 bases, with 5 bases between the two germline ends. Germline V gene lookup returns CDR1 SNHLY and CDR2 FYNNEI. The CDR3 extends over 12 amino acids. The CDR3 sequence: CASCVAKNIQYF. The CDR3 nucleotides are TGTGCCAGCTGCGTAGCCAAAAACATTCAGTACTTC.

The chain carries TRBV19 and TRBJ1-6; no reliable D call. The CDR3 length is 12 residues. Looked up from germline, CDR1 is LNHDA and CDR2 is SQIVND (reference sequence). The V and J ends lost 3 bases and 9 bases respectively, with 6 bases between them. CDR3 region: CASSMWSSPLHF. The CDR3 DNA sequence: TGTGCCAGTAGTATGTGGAGTTCACCCCTCCACTTT. Filled out from reference TRBV19 and TRBJ1-6, the complete variable domain reads DGGITQSPKYLFRKEGQNVTLSCEQNLNHDAMYWYRQDPGQGLRLIYYSQIVNDFQKGDIAEGYSVSREKKESFPLTVTSAQKNPTAFYLCASSMWSSPLHFGNGTRLTVT.

The genes are TRBV18 and TRBJ2-1; D is possibly TRBD1 (5 bases). Germline CDR1 is KGHSH and CDR2 is LQKENI. The CDR3 runs 14 residues. Trimming stripped 0 bases from V and 6 bases from J, with 9 bases between. The chain's CDR3 is CASSPPQGSNEQFF. The CDR3 DNA reads TGTGCCAGCTCACCACCCCAGGGCTCCAATGAGCAGTTCTTC.

V is TRBV30 and J is TRBJ2-7; D possibly corresponds to TRBD1 (5 bases). The CDR3 has 15 residues. Germline V gene sequence: CDR1 GTSNPN, CDR2 SVGIG (reference sequence). With 2 bases removed from V and 3 bases from J, the gap between germline ends came to 17 bases. The CDR3 loop is CAWSPDGAALYEQYF. The DNA for the CDR3 is TGTGCCTGGAGTCCCGATGGGGCCGCCCTCTACGAGCAGTACTTC.

The CDR3 loop is CASSPGGGNHGYTF. The DNA of the CDR3 is TGTGCCAGCAGCCCCGGCGGCGGGAACCATGGCTACACCTTC. V gene TRBV5-4 combines with J gene TRBJ1-2, with D unresolved. Germline V CDR1 and CDR2: SGHNT, YYREEE (reference sequence). The CDR3 covers 14 residues. Trimming shortened V by 4 bases and J by 6 bases, and 16 bases separated the two germline ends. Using reference TRBV5-4 and TRBJ1-2 for the parts outside the CDR3, the full variable domain is ETGVTQSPTHLIKTRGQQVTLRCSSQSGHNTVSWYQQALGQGPQFIFQYYREEENGRGNFPPRFSGLQFPNYSSELNVNALELDDSALYLCASSPGGGNHGYTFGSGTRLTVV.

The chain carries TRBV6-6 and TRBJ1-2; D unclear. Trimming removed 2 bases at V and 4 bases at J, with 8 bases between. This CDR3 comprises 13 residues. Germline assignment: CDR1 MNHNY and CDR2 SVGAGI (reference sequence). The CDR3 region has the DNA TGTGCCAGCAGTTACGCCGAGCTCTATGGCTACACCTTC. As protein: CASSYAELYGYTF.

J is TRBJ2-7 and V is TRBV18; no firm D call. The germline gives CDR1 KGHSH, CDR2 LQKENI. V gave up 1 base and J gave up 4 bases, with 8 bases separating them. The CDR3 totals 13 residues. The CDR3 coding sequence is TGTGCCAGCTCACCACGCCCGGGTTACGAGCAGTACTTC. This sequence encodes CASSPRPGYEQYF.

The chain is built from TRBV20-1 and TRBJ2-1, with 7 positions matching TRBD1. The CDR3 is 15 residues long. Germline CDR1 DFQATT, CDR2 SNEGSKA (reference sequence). The V segment lost 3 bases and the J segment 3 bases; nucleotides outside the gene matches: 8. The CDR3 reads CSASSRTGDYNEQFF. The CDR3 DNA reads as TGCAGTGCTAGTAGCCGGACAGGAGACTACAATGAGCAGTTCTTC.

This clone has more than one count but fewer than ten. The V gene is TRBV27, the J gene TRBJ1-6; possible D gene TRBD1, 5 bases. The CDR3 totals 12 residues. CDR1 is MNHEY and CDR2 is SMNVEV in the germline V gene (reference sequence). The V gene lost 5 bases and the J gene lost 10 bases, with 9 bases spanning the gap. The CDR3 coding sequence is TGTGCCAGCAGTCCGCAGGGATCACCCCTCCACTTT. The encoded protein is CASSPQGSPLHF.

The gene calls are TRBV30 and TRBJ2-7; possibly TRBD1 for D (6 bases). The CDR3 length is 12 residues. Germline lookup yields CDR1 GTSNPN and CDR2 SVGIG (reference sequence). V was clipped by 6 bases and J by 3 bases, with 12 bases between them. The chain's CDR3 is CACTRGIYEQYF. DNA for the CDR3: TGTGCCTGTACCAGGGGTATCTACGAGCAGTACTTC.